These T cell receptor beta chains were read from a single sample in a study of blood T cell repertoires in COVID-19. TCRdb's table, derived via immunoSEQ multiplex PCR, lists solely in-frame clones and lacks some. The data hold about 170,000 clones, with around 82% observed a single time. Material: peripheral blood. These receptors were collected from a human donor with acute or convalescent COVID-19. The donor label of this sample is uncertain. Each CDR3 is given with its conserved first and last residue. A D gene is named only where the DNA matches it firmly. Not every row has a clone size; where given, it reads once, few, many or a size class.

v_call	d_call	clone_size	j_call	cdr3_aa	cdr3_nt
TRBV2	-	once	TRBJ2-1	CASTPRGSYNEQFF	TGTGCCAGCACTCCCCGCGGCTCCTACAATGAGCAGTTCTTC
TRBV6-5	-	-	TRBJ1-5	CAASPRGNQPQHF	TGTGCCGCCTCCCCTAGAGGCAATCAGCCCCAGCATTTT
TRBV9	-	-	TRBJ1-2	CASSRPTGSYGYTF	TGTGCCAGCAGCCGCCCCACAGGGTCCTATGGCTACACCTTC
TRBV5-1	-	-	TRBJ1-2	CASSASGDTNYGYTF	TGCGCCAGCAGTGCCTCAGGGGATACTAACTATGGCTACACCTTC
TRBV6-5	-	-	TRBJ2-1	CASSSQGQPNNEQFF	TGTGCCAGCAGTTCACAGGGCCAGCCGAACAATGAGCAGTTCTTC
TRBV2	-	-	TRBJ1-4	CASSEGVLGKLFF	TGTGCCAGCAGCGAGGGGGTACTAGGGAAACTGTTTTTT
TRBV12-3/TRBV12-4	-	-	TRBJ2-3	CASRRGGTDTQYF	TGTGCCAGCAGGCGGGGCGGCACAGATACGCAGTATTTT
TRBV7-3	-	-	TRBJ1-1	CASSFGRNTEAFF	TGTGCCAGCAGCTTTGGGCGGAACACTGAAGCTTTCTTT
TRBV5-6	TRBD2	few	TRBJ2-1	CASSSLAGTYNEQFF	TGTGCCAGCAGCTCCCTAGCGGGAACCTACAATGAGCAGTTCTTC
TRBV5-3	TRBD1	-	TRBJ2-7	CARSPQPDRGRYEQYF	TGTGCCAGAAGCCCCCAGCCGGACAGGGGAAGGTACGAGCAGTACTTC